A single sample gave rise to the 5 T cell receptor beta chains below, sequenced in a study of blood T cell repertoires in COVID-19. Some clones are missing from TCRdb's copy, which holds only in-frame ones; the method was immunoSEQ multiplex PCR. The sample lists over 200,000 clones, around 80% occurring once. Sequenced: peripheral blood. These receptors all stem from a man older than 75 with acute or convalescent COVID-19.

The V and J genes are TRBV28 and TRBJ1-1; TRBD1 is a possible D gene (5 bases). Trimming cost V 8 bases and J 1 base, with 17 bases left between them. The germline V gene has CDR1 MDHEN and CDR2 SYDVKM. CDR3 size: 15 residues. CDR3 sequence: CASADSGDSNTEAFF. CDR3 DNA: TGTGCCAGCGCCGACTCTGGGGACTCGAACACTGAAGCTTTCTTT.

CDR3 DNA sequence: TGTGTCCACGGGGTCTACAATGAGCAGTTCTTC. Translating it yields CVHGVYNEQFF. J is TRBJ2-1 and V is TRBV12-5; tentative D call: TRBD2 (5 bases). This CDR3 region has 11 residues. The germline V gene has CDR1 LGHNT and CDR2 FRNRAP.

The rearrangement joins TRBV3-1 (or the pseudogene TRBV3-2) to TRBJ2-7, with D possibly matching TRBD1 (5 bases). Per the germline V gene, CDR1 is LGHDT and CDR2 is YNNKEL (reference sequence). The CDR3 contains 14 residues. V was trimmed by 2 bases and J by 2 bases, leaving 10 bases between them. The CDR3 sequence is CASSQSQGPYEQYF. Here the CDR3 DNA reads TGTGCCAGCAGCCAAAGCCAGGGCCCCTACGAGCAGTACTTC.

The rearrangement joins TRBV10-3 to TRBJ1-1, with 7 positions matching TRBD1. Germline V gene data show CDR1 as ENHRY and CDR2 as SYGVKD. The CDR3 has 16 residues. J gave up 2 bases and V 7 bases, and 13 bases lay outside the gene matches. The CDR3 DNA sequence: TGTGCCATCAAAAGACAGGGAACGGTTGCAAACACTGAAGCTTTCTTT. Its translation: CAIKRQGTVANTEAFF.

CDR3: CASSASPGQPYNEQFF. The CDR3 region has the DNA TGTGCCAGCAGTGCCTCTCCGGGACAGCCCTACAATGAGCAGTTCTTC. This chain joins TRBV6-4 and TRBJ2-1; 7 bases are shared with TRBD1. CDR3 length: 16 amino acids. The junction had 8 bases not matched to a gene; V was cut back by 4 bases and J by 2 bases. Germline-derived CDR1 and CDR2 are MRHNA and SNTAGT.